This T cell receptor (beta chain) appears in the sequencing data of a study of T cell responses to AZD1222 COVID-19 vaccine. Study-level findings and limits: Vaccine-associated CD4 TCRs ranged over spike, dominating at 160-218 and 743-854. Females made up more of the donors, who were largely white British, and clonal diversity may have come out too low.

In regard to this clone: The target antigen is unknown.

TCRdb keeps only in-frame clones here, not all; method: immunoSEQ multiplex PCR. The sample yields 160,000 or so clones, more than 85% seen once. Deletions cut 6 bases from V and 1 base from J, with 14 bases between. The germline CDR1 and CDR2 sequences are LNHNV and YYDKDF (reference sequence). The CDR3 runs 15 residues. This receptor was taken from an adult in good health. V and J are TRBV15 and TRBJ2-3; D possibly corresponds to TRBD2 (6 bases). Specimen: peripheral blood, collected on day 0 of AZD1222 vaccination. CDR3 in amino acids: CATSKRERGTDTQYF. DNA for the CDR3: TGTGCCACCAGTAAGAGGGAGCGGGGCACAGATACGCAGTATTTT.